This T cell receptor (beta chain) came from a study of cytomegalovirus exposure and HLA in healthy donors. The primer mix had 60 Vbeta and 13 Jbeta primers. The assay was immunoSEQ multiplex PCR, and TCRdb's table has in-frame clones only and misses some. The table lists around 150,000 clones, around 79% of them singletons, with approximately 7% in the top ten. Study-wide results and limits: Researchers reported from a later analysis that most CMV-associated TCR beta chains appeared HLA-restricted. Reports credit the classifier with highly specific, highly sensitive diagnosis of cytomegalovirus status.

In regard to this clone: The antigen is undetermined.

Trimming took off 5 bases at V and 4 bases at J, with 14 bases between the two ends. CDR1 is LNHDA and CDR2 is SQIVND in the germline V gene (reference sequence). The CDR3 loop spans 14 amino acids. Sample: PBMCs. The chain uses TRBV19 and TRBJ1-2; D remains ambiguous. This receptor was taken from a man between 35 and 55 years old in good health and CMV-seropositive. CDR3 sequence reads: CASSVIVSRYGYTF. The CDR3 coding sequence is TGTGCCAGTAGTGTAATAGTGTCCCGCTATGGCTACACCTTC. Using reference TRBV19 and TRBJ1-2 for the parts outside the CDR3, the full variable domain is DGGITQSPKYLFRKEGQNVTLSCEQNLNHDAMYWYRQDPGQGLRLIYYSQIVNDFQKGDIAEGYSVSREKKESFPLTVTSAQKNPTAFYLCASSVIVSRYGYTFGSGTRLTVV.